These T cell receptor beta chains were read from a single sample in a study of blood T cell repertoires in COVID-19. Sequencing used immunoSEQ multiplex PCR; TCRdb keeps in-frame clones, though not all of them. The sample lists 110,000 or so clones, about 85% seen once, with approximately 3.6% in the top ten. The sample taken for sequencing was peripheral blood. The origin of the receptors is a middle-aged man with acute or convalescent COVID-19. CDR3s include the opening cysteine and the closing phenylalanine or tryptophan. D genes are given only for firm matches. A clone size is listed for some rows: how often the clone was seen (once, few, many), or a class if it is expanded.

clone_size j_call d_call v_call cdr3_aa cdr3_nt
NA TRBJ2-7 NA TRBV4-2 CASSQEGSRGAYEQYF TGTGCCAGCAGCCAAGAGGGTAGCAGGGGGGCCTACGAGCAGTACTTC
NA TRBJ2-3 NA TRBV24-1 CATSDSFADTQYF TGTGCCACCAGTGACTCGTTCGCAGATACGCAGTATTTT
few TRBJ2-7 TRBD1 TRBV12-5 CASGLVGQGVGEQYF TGTGCTAGTGGTTTGGTGGGACAGGGGGTAGGTGAGCAGTACTTC
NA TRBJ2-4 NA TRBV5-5 CASSLARVAKNIQYF TGTGCCAGCAGCTTGGCCCGGGTAGCCAAAAACATTCAGTACTTC
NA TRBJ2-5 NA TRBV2 CASTEEGYQETQYF TGTGCCAGCACAGAGGAAGGTTACCAAGAGACCCAGTACTTC
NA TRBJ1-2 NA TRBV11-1 CASSQDGKYGYTF TGTGCCAGCAGCCAGGACGGGAAATATGGCTACACCTTC
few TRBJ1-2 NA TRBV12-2 CASRSRQGANYGYTF TGTGCAAGTCGCTCTCGACAGGGGGCGAACTATGGCTACACCTTC
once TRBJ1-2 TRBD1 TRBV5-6 CASTWAGGYGYTF TGTGCCAGCACCTGGGCAGGGGGCTATGGCTACACCTTC
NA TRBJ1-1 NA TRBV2 CASSIQGSDTEAFF TGTGCCAGCAGTATACAGGGTTCGGACACTGAAGCTTTCTTT
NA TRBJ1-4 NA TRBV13 CASSQRSAGNEKLFF TGTGCCAGCAGCCAAAGGAGTGCGGGTAATGAAAAACTGTTTTTT
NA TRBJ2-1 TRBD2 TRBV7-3 CASSSGLAPYNEQFF TGTGCCAGCAGCTCTGGACTAGCGCCCTACAATGAGCAGTTCTTC
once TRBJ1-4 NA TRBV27 CASSLRGGEKLFF TGTGCCAGCAGTTTGCGGGGAGGTGAAAAACTGTTTTTT
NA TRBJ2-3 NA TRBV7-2 CASSLAGAGALDTQYF TGTGCCAGCAGCTTAGCGGGGGCAGGGGCGTTGGATACGCAGTATTTT
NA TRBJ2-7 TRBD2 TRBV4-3 CASSLHLPAGGEIYEQYF TGCGCCAGCAGCCTCCATCTCCCGGCGGGGGGCGAGATCTACGAGCAGTACTTC
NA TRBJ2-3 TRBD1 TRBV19 CASSIDLDRLTDTQYF TGTGCCAGTAGTATAGACTTGGACAGGCTAACAGATACGCAGTATTTT
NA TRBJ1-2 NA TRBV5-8 CASSLVPGRDGYTF TGTGCCAGCAGCTTGGTACCGGGGAGGGATGGCTACACCTTC
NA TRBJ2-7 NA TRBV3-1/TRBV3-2 CASSRGLVESYEQYF TGTGCCAGCAGCAGGGGACTGGTAGAATCCTACGAGCAGTACTTC
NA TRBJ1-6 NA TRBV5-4 CASSPDPTGFGLHF TGTGCCAGCAGCCCTGACCCGACTGGATTTGGTCTCCACTTT
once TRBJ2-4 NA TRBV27 CASRLRGTAKNIQYF TGTGCCAGCAGACTCAGGGGAACGGCCAAAAACATTCAGTACTTC
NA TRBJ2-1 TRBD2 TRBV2 CASGSGGGYNEQFF TGTGCCAGCGGTAGCGGGGGGGGTTACAATGAGCAGTTCTTC
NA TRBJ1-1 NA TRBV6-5 CASSYTQGGTEAFF TGTGCCAGCAGTTATACGCAGGGTGGAACTGAAGCTTTCTTT
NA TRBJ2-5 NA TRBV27 CASSRRGSQETQYF TGTGCCAGCAGCCGACGGGGGTCCCAAGAGACCCAGTACTTC
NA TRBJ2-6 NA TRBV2 CASTGLEALNSGANVLTF TGTGCCAGCACAGGGCTAGAAGCGCTAAACTCTGGGGCCAACGTCCTGACTTTC
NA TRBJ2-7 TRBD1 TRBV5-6 CASSRDRDPYEQYF TGTGCCAGCAGCCGAGACAGGGACCCCTACGAGCAGTACTTC
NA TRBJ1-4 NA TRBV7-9 CASSLRPSGRDEKLFF TGTGCCAGCAGCCTCAGACCGTCCGGTCGGGATGAAAAACTGTTTTTT
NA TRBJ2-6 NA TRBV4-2 CASSQVLISGANVLTF TGTGCCAGCAGCCAAGTACTCATTTCTGGGGCCAACGTCCTGACTTTC
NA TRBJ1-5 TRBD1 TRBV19 CASSSRQGAQPQHF TGTGCCAGTAGTTCCAGACAGGGGGCGCAGCCCCAGCATTTT
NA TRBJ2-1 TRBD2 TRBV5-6 CASSLIAGGSDEQFF TGTGCCAGCAGCTTGATAGCGGGGGGATCGGATGAGCAGTTCTTC
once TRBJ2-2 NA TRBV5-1 CASSYQINTGELFF TGCGCCAGCAGCTACCAGATAAACACCGGGGAGCTGTTTTTT
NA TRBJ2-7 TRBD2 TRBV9 CASSIGSGTSIYEQYF TGTGCCAGCAGCATAGGGTCCGGGACTAGCATCTACGAGCAGTACTTC
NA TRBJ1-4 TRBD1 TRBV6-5 CASGQGISTNEKLFF TGTGCCAGCGGACAGGGGATATCAACTAATGAAAAACTGTTTTTT
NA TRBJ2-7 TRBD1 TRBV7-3 CASSPNTGGVYEQYF TGTGCCAGCAGCCCGAATACAGGGGGCGTTTACGAGCAGTACTTC
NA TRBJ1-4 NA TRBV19 CASSIVQGTNNEKLFF TGTGCCAGTAGTATAGTTCAGGGGACAAATAATGAAAAACTGTTTTTT
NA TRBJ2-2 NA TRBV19 CASSIQNTGELFF TGTGCCAGTAGTATACAGAACACCGGGGAGCTGTTTTTT
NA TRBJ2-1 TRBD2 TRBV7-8 CASSLKVLAGGPSSYNEQFF TGTGCCAGCAGCTTAAAGGTGCTAGCGGGGGGCCCAAGCTCCTACAATGAGCAGTTCTTC
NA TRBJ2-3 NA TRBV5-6 CASSLATGGTDTQYF TGTGCCAGCAGCTTGGCTACAGGCGGAACAGATACGCAGTATTTT
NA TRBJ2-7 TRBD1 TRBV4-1 CASSQGPLPGQGAYEQYF TGCGCCAGCAGCCAAGGACCCCTTCCGGGACAGGGGGCCTACGAGCAGTACTTC
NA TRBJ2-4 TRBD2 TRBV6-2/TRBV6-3 CASSRTSGDSAKNIQYF TGTGCCAGCAGCCGGACTAGCGGGGACTCAGCCAAAAACATTCAGTACTTC
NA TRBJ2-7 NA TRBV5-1 CASSFRNSEAYSYEQYF TGCGCCAGCAGCTTCCGGAATAGCGAGGCCTACTCCTACGAGCAGTACTTC
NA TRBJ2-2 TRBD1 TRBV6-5 CASTGTGDTGELFF TGTGCCAGCACCGGGACAGGGGACACCGGGGAGCTGTTTTTT
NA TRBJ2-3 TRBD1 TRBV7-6 CASTPGTDVGSDTQYF TGTGCCAGCACCCCGGGGACAGATGTTGGGTCAGATACGCAGTATTTT
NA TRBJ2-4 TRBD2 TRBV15 CATSREISSGGAKNIQYF TGTGCCACCAGCAGAGAGATATCCAGCGGGGGGGCCAAAAACATTCAGTACTTC